This T cell receptor (beta chain) was recovered during a study of blood T cell repertoires in COVID-19. Study in general: The samples span acute and convalescent COVID-19 from the United States, Italy and Spain. T cells, B-cell-depleted T cells, or PBMCs provided the cDNA or gDNA that served as material.

Original analysis: Researchers report that nucleated cell counts were estimated from reference gene primer amplification. Measured with immunoSEQ multiplex PCR; TCRdb has only the in-frame clones, and not every one. V, J and clone size are taken as reported in that table, and D and trimming were inferred from the DNA itself. The sample holds under 300,000 clones, over 75% seen once. Germline CDR1 is LGHDT and CDR2 is YNNKEL (reference sequence). The CDR3 is made up of 13 amino acids. Trimming took 2 bases from V and 1 from J, leaving 5 bases between them. The specimen sequenced was peripheral blood. The TCR comes from a woman between 40 and 55 years old who had recovered from COVID-19. V and J are TRBV3-1 (or the pseudogene TRBV3-2) and TRBJ1-2; no clear D gene. Here the CDR3 reads CASSQTDNYGYTF. The CDR3 DNA is TGTGCCAGCAGCCAAACAGATAACTATGGCTACACCTTC.